A single T cell receptor (beta chain) is shown here with its context. Its antigen is undetermined. These data are taken from a study of shared clonotypes between healthy human individuals. TCRdb's table, derived via immunoSEQ multiplex PCR, lists solely in-frame clones and lacks some. The sample consists of fewer than 3 million clones, 92% of them appearing once. Overall study findings and caveats: Sequencing depth was expected to influence donor clonotype sharing. Naive subsets generally exceeded memory subsets in estimated richness. It was observed that roughly 5.5% of naive CD4 clonotypes were shared across a few donors. Sample collection involved blood only; tissue repertoires are likely different.

Trimming took 5 bases from V and 6 from J, leaving 17 bases between them. This CDR3 region has 15 residues. Germline V lookup: CDR1 MNHEY, CDR2 SMNVEV (reference sequence). Sequenced material: naive CD4+ T cells from PBMCs. Regarding subset: CD45RA+ positively selected. This chain uses TRBV27 with TRBJ1-5, with D hard to call. This TCR came from a man between 18 and 29 years old in good health. Some clones in this sample may be carry-over from other donors' samples. DNA of the CDR3: TGTGCCAGCAGTGACTCGGACCGCCTCGGTCAGCCCCAGCATTTT. It yields the protein CASSDSDRLGQPQHF.